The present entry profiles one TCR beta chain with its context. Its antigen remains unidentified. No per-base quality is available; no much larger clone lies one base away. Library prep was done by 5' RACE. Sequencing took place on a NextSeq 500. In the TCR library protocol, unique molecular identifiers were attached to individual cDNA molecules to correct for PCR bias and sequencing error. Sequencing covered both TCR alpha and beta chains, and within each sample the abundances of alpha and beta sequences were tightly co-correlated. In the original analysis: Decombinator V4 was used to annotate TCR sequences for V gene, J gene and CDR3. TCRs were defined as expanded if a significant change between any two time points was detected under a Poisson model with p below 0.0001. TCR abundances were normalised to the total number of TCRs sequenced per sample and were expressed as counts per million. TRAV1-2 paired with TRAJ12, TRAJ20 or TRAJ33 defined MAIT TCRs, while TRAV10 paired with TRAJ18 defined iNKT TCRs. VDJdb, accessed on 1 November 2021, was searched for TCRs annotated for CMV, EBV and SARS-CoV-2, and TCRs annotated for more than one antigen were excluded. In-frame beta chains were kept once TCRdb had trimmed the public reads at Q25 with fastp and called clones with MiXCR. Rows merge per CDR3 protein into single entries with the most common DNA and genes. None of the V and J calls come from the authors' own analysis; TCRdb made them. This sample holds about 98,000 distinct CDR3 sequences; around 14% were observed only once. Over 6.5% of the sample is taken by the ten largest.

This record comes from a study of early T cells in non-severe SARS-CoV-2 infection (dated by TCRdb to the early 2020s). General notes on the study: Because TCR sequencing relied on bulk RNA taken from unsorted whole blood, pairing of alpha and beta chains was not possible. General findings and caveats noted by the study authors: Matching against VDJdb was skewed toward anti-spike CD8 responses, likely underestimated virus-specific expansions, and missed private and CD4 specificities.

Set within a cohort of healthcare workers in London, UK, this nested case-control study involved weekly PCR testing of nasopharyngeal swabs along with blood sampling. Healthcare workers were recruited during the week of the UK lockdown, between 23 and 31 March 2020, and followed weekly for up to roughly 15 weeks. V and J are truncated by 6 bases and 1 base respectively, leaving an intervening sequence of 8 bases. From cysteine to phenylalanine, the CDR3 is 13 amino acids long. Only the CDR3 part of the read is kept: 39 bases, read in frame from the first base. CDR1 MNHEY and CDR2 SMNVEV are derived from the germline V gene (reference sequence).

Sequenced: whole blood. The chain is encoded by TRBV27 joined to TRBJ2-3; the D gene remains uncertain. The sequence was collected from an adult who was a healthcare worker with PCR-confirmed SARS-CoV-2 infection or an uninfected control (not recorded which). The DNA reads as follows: TGTGCCAGCAGCTTGATCGGCACAGATACGCAGTATTTT. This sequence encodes CASSLIGTDTQYF.